A selection of T cell receptor beta chains follows, all from one sample in a study of blood T cell repertoires in COVID-19. Produced via immunoSEQ multiplex PCR; TCRdb's table is partial and in-frame only. The table has about 140,000 clones, 88% seen once. Sequencing input: peripheral blood. The receptors were sampled from a woman between 55 and 75 years old with acute or convalescent COVID-19. Each CDR3 is given with its conserved first and last residue. The D gene is left open where the match is weak. The size field is filled for only some rows; it gives once, few, many or a size class.

clone_size	d_call	v_call	j_call	cdr3_aa	cdr3_nt
few	-	TRBV29-1	TRBJ1-2	CSVARGNGYTF	TGCAGCGTTGCAAGGGGGAATGGCTACACCTTC
once	TRBD1	TRBV19	TRBJ2-1	CASSRTDRVDEQFF	TGTGCCAGTAGCCGGACAGACAGGGTCGATGAGCAGTTCTTC
-	TRBD1	TRBV28	TRBJ1-1	CASSQGARNTEAFF	TGTGCCAGCAGTCAGGGGGCGAGGAACACTGAAGCTTTCTTT
-	TRBD1	TRBV5-1	TRBJ1-1	CASRLQGAFNTEAFF	TGCGCCAGCAGATTACAGGGGGCGTTCAACACTGAAGCTTTCTTT
-	-	TRBV2	TRBJ1-5	CASSVQSNSNQPQHF	TGTGCCAGCAGTGTGCAGTCCAATAGCAATCAGCCCCAGCATTTT
few	-	TRBV19	TRBJ1-5	CASSLQGNQPQHF	TGTGCCAGTAGTTTACAGGGAAATCAGCCCCAGCATTTT
-	-	TRBV9	TRBJ2-3	CASSPGESSTDTQYF	TGTGCCAGCAGCCCAGGGGAATCCAGCACAGATACGCAGTATTTT
-	TRBD1	TRBV28	TRBJ1-2	CASSYPPGQPQNGYTF	TGTGCCAGCAGCTACCCCCCGGGACAGCCTCAAAATGGCTACACCTTC
-	-	TRBV27	TRBJ1-5	CASSPAQLNQPQHF	TGTGCCAGCAGCCCAGCGCAGCTCAATCAGCCCCAGCATTTT
-	TRBD1	TRBV5-1	TRBJ1-6	CASRGGQGASSPLHF	TGCGCCAGCAGGGGCGGACAGGGGGCAAGTTCACCCCTCCACTTT
-	-	TRBV6-1	TRBJ1-6	CASSEGPLRVNSPLHF	TGTGCCAGCAGTGAAGGTCCCCTCAGGGTAAATTCACCCCTCCACTTT
-	-	TRBV4-1	TRBJ2-5	CASSQGLLRKTQYF	TGCGCCAGCAGCCAGGGACTTCTGAGGAAGACCCAGTACTTC
-	TRBD2	TRBV5-4	TRBJ2-1	CASSTLGGSGVEDEQFF	TGTGCCAGCAGCACCCTCGGGGGTAGCGGGGTCGAGGATGAGCAGTTCTTC
-	TRBD1	TRBV4-3	TRBJ1-5	CASSQARDSYQPQHF	TGCGCCAGCAGCCAGGCCCGGGACAGCTATCAGCCCCAGCATTTT
-	-	TRBV30	TRBJ1-2	CAWSVSTVVSYGYTF	TGTGCCTGGAGTGTCTCGACAGTTGTTAGCTATGGCTACACCTTC
few	TRBD2	TRBV2	TRBJ2-3	CASTSGAISTQYF	TGTGCCAGCACTAGCGGCGCTATTTCTACGCAGTATTTT
-	TRBD1	TRBV9	TRBJ1-2	CASSVAGTVGYTF	TGTGCCAGCAGCGTAGCGGGGACAGTTGGCTACACCTTC
-	-	TRBV27	TRBJ1-2	CASSFAGRNYGYTF	TGTGCCAGCAGTTTTGCAGGGCGGAACTATGGCTACACCTTC
-	-	TRBV11-2	TRBJ2-1	CASRMQAPNEQFF	TGTGCCAGCAGGATGCAGGCCCCCAATGAGCAGTTCTTC
-	-	TRBV28	TRBJ1-2	CASSFHLGTSYNYGYTF	TGTGCCAGCAGTTTCCATCTCGGGACATCTTATAACTATGGCTACACCTTC
-	-	TRBV12-3/TRBV12-4	TRBJ1-1	CASRPTMNTEAFF	TGTGCCAGCAGGCCGACTATGAACACTGAAGCTTTCTTT
-	TRBD1	TRBV6-5	TRBJ1-4	CASSDRVGEKLFF	TGTGCCAGCAGCGACAGGGTTGGTGAAAAACTGTTTTTT
-	-	TRBV27	TRBJ1-2	CASSFSPGGYGYTF	TGTGCCAGCAGTTTCTCTCCCGGCGGCTATGGCTACACCTTC
-	-	TRBV15	TRBJ2-7	CATSSNRGSPYEQYF	TGTGCCACCAGCAGTAACCGAGGGTCGCCCTACGAGCAGTACTTC
-	-	TRBV21-1	TRBJ1-2	CASSLTGQYGYTF	TGTGCCAGCAGTCTAACCGGACAATATGGCTACACCTTC
-	-	TRBV28	TRBJ1-1	CASSLGSRLNTEAFF	TGTGCCAGCAGTTTGGGCAGCAGATTGAACACTGAAGCTTTCTTT
-	-	TRBV24-1	TRBJ1-4	CATSDPTGPTNEKLFF	TGTGCCACCAGTGACCCTACAGGCCCAACTAATGAAAAACTGTTTTTT
-	TRBD2	TRBV27	TRBJ2-1	CASSPGGSEEQFF	TGTGCCAGCAGTCCGGGGGGGTCAGAGGAGCAGTTCTTC
-	TRBD2	TRBV28	TRBJ2-7	CASSLWRGLANEQYF	TGTGCCAGCAGTTTATGGAGGGGACTAGCAAACGAGCAGTACTTC
-	-	TRBV10-3	TRBJ2-1	CATQGTTFIYNEQFF	TGTGCCACCCAGGGCACTACCTTTATTTACAATGAGCAGTTCTTC
once	TRBD2	TRBV9	TRBJ2-4	CASSVDPSGGADIQYF	TGTGCCAGCAGCGTAGATCCTAGCGGGGGGGCTGACATTCAGTACTTC
few	TRBD1	TRBV6-2/TRBV6-3	TRBJ1-4	CASRYRGTNEKLFF	TGTGCCAGCAGATACAGGGGAACTAATGAAAAACTGTTTTTT
-	-	TRBV13	TRBJ1-2	CASSLVQGTYGYTF	TGTGCCAGCAGCTTAGTTCAGGGGACCTATGGCTACACCTTC
-	TRBD2	TRBV5-5	TRBJ2-3	CASSLTVAGGRTDTQYF	TGTGCCAGCAGCTTGACGGTAGCGGGGGGGCGCACAGATACGCAGTATTTT
-	-	TRBV9	TRBJ1-6	CASSVEEGSPLHF	TGTGCCAGCAGCGTAGAAGAGGGTTCACCCCTCCACTTT
-	TRBD1	TRBV29-1	TRBJ1-6	CSAGQGVNSPLHF	TGCAGCGCCGGACAGGGGGTTAATTCACCCCTCCACTTT
many	TRBD1	TRBV6-5	TRBJ2-7	CASSYVGTATYEQYF	TGTGCCAGCAGTTACGTTGGGACAGCGACCTACGAGCAGTACTTC
few	-	TRBV24-1	TRBJ2-1	CATSDLRQLNEQFF	TGTGCCACCAGTGATTTGCGACAGCTCAATGAGCAGTTCTTC
once	TRBD1	TRBV27	TRBJ1-2	CASSPGQNYGYTF	TGTGCCAGCAGCCCGGGACAGAACTATGGCTACACCTTC
-	TRBD1	TRBV20-1	TRBJ2-7	CSADRAYEQYF	TGCAGCGCCGACAGGGCCTACGAGCAGTACTTC
-	TRBD2	TRBV7-3	TRBJ2-5	CASSFRPRGGETQYF	TGTGCCAGCAGCTTCAGACCCCGGGGGGGGGAGACCCAGTACTTC
-	TRBD2	TRBV6-2/TRBV6-3	TRBJ2-5	CASSLGLAGGRKTQYF	TGTGCCAGCAGCCTCGGACTAGCGGGGGGGCGGAAGACCCAGTACTTC
-	-	TRBV6-1	TRBJ1-6	CASSEGGRRSSYNSPLHF	TGTGCCAGCAGTGAAGGGGGCAGGAGAAGCTCCTATAATTCACCCCTCCACTTT
-	TRBD1	TRBV5-4	TRBJ1-2	CASTLTGGFSYGYTF	TGTGCCAGCACTTTGACAGGGGGCTTTTCCTATGGCTACACCTTC
-	-	TRBV10-3	TRBJ2-7	CAISDTGTYEQYF	TGTGCCATCAGTGATACAGGGACCTACGAGCAGTACTTC
-	-	TRBV5-1	TRBJ1-1	CASSFRVGWNTEAFF	TGCGCCAGCAGCTTCAGGGTTGGGTGGAACACTGAAGCTTTCTTT
-	TRBD1	TRBV5-6	TRBJ1-2	CASSLYRDRGNGYTF	TGTGCCAGCAGCCTATACCGGGACAGGGGGAATGGCTACACCTTC
-	TRBD1	TRBV30	TRBJ1-6	CACSSGQTNSPLHF	TGTGCCTGCAGTTCGGGACAGACTAATTCACCCCTCCACTTT
-	-	TRBV28	TRBJ1-2	CASSNGQSYGYTF	TGTGCCAGCAGCAATGGACAGTCCTATGGCTACACCTTC